This T cell receptor (beta chain) appears in the sequencing data of a study of shared clonotypes between healthy human individuals (dated by TCRdb to the early 2020s). Looking at the study overall: The cohort comprised two women and a few men aged 18 to 49 years. Each donor's leukapheresis produced roughly between roughly 0.94 and 9.5 billion PBMCs. Per donor, three plates each were used for CD4 naive and CD4 memory, two for CD8 naive, and one for CD8 memory. Libraries were prepared and TCR repertoires were sequenced by different laboratories using diverse techniques, in order to increase sequencing depth and limit assay-specific biases. To estimate repertoire size and how much clonotypes are shared between individuals, the study performed deep sequencing of blood TCR repertoires from a few healthy adults.

Using the deep immunoSEQ assay, TCR CDR3 regions were amplified from genomic DNA by multiplex PCR. Genomic DNA extracted from each cell subset was distributed evenly over all wells of several immunoSEQ 96-well plates, and each plate served as one replicate. For sorted subsets, roughly 0.2 ug genomic DNA, equal to 25,000 to 35,000 T cell genomes, was loaded into each replicate PCR. The purified libraries were quantified using a Qubit 3.0 fluorometer, sized with a Bioanalyzer 2100, and then quantified again using the KAPA Library Quantification kit. Every immunoSEQ 96-well plate was sequenced on a separate single-read 150-cycle Illumina NextSeq 550 flow cell. The original pipeline was this. Because the immunoSEQ output included only junctional sequences and no quality scores, the filtering could not be the same as the filtering used for full-length reads. Sequences were annotated with PyIR, a Python wrapper for IgBLAST v1.9, using IMGT germline references to assign V/J genes and CDR3. Reads were filtered out if the reads had weak V/J assignments (E-value above 1e-6), no CDR3, stop codons, out-of-frame junctions, or ambiguous translated residues. A V3J clonotype was defined by an identical inferred V gene, J gene, and CDR3 amino acid sequence. To compute the percentage overlap between repertoires, the number of shared unique clonotypes was divided by the size of the smaller repertoire. Three approaches were used to assess repertoire richness: RTK rarefaction, the Chao1 estimator, and Recon v2.1 estimates of unobserved clonotypes. Generation probabilities were computed with OLGA for all TCRbeta clonotypes obtained by the gDNA method from several donors. Entries here come from immuneACCESS through TCRdb and include only in-frame sequences with V and J called. Some clones fail to appear in such tables; in the studies checked, an unresolved V gene covers under half of the shortfall, and the cause of the remainder is unknown. The D gene and trimming were derived from the DNA, and the V and J assignments and clone size from that table. The sample table lists about 1.5 million clones, roughly 97% of them with a count of one. The ten largest clonotypes hold approximately 1.2% of the sample.

To note about this clone: Its antigen is currently not known. No base-level quality is on record; no much larger clone is a single base apart.

What the work shows at the level of the full study, not this receptor alone: Because the study included only a small number of donors, the genetic and exposure-history diversity represented was limited. Rarefaction of sorted-subset datasets indicated incomplete sequencing despite the large sequencing depth. Pairwise subsampling led to the expectation that sequencing depth would affect the degree of clonotype sharing among donors. Larger estimated clonotype richness was generally found for naive subsets than for memory subsets. When a few donors were compared, the shared fraction of clonotypes was 5% to 6.5% for naive CD4, about 4% for naive CD8, 2.3% for memory CD4, and 0.4% for memory CD8. Clonotypes shared by all four sorted-subset donors showed higher generation probabilities than non-shared clonotypes. Sampling was limited to blood, and TCR repertoires in tissue likely differ from TCR repertoires in blood.

The donors were healthy, HIV-negative adults with no recently reported acute infections or vaccinations. All donors were Caucasian adults living in Nashville, Tennessee, USA. CD4+ T cells were enriched by magnetic negative selection; naive cells were then positively selected on CD45RA, and the negative fraction formed the memory subset. After blood collection by leukapheresis, PBMCs were isolated using Ficoll-Histopaque density gradient centrifugation and then cryopreserved in the vapor phase of liquid nitrogen. Purity and quantity of every magnetically sorted T cell population were checked by analytical flow cytometry. From each sorted fraction, genomic DNA was isolated and quantified by UV absorbance on a Nanodrop 2000c. The specimen sequenced was naive CD4+ T cells sorted from blood. Reading the label with the study, this specimen's cell subset or site is: CD45RA+ positively selected. The TCR sequence derives from a man aged 30-40 years in good health.

The DNA sequence is given as TGTGCCAGCTCACCGGAGGGACTAGCGGGAGGACTCTCCTACGAGCAGTACTTC. The encoded protein is CASSPEGLAGGLSYEQYF. The rearrangement combines TRBV18 with TRBJ2-7; 15 of the junction bases match TRBD2. The CDR3 contains 18 residues, cysteine and phenylalanine counted. Only the CDR3 region is kept as DNA, spanning 54 bases read in frame from base 1. The germline V gene specifies KGHSH as CDR1 and LQKENI as CDR2. Trimming accounts for 3 bases at V and 0 bases at J, while the number of junction bases matched to no gene is 6.